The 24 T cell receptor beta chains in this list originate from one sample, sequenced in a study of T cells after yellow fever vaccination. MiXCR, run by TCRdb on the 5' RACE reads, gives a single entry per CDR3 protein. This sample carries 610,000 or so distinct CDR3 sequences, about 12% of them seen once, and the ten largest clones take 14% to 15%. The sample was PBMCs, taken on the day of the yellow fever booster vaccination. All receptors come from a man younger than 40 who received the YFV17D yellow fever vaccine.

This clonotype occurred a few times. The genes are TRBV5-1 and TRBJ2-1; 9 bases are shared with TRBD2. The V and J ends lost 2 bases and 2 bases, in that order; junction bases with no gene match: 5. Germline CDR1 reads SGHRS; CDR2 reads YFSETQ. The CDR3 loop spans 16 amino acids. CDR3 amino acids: CASSLLPSGTYNEQFF. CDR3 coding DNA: TGCGCCAGCAGCTTACTGCCTAGCGGGACCTACAATGAGCAGTTCTTC.

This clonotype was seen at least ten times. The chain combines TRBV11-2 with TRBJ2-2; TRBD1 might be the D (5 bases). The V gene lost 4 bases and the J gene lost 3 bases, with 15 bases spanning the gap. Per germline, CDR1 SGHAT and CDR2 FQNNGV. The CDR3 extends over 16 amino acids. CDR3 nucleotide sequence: TGTGCCAGCAGCTCATCCGACAGAATGGACACCGGGGAGCTGTTTTTT. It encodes CASSSSDRMDTGELFF. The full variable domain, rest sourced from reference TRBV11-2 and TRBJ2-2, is EAGVAQSPRYKIIEKRQSVAFWCNPISGHATLYWYQQILGQGPKLLIQFQNNGVVDDSQLPKDRFSAERLKGVDSTLKIQPAKLEDSAVYLCASSSSDRMDTGELFFGEGSRLTVL.

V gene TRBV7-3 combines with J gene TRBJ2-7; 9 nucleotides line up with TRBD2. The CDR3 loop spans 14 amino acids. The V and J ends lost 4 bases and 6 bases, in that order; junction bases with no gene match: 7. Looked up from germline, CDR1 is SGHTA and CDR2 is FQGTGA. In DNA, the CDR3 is TGTGCCAGCAGCTCCGTAGCGGGAGCTCTCGAGCAGTACTTC. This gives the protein CASSSVAGALEQYF.

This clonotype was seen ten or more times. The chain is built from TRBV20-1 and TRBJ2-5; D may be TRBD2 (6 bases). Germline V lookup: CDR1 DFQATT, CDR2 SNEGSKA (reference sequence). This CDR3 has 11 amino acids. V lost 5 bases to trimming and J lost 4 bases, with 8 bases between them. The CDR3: CSAVGGETQYF. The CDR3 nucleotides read TGCAGTGCTGTGGGGGGAGAGACCCAGTACTTC.

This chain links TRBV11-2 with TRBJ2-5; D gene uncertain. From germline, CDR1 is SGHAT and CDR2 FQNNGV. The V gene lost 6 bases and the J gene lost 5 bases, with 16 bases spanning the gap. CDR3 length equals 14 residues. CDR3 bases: TGTGCCAGCAGTAAAAACACCCGAATGGAGACCCAGTACTTC. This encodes CASSKNTRMETQYF. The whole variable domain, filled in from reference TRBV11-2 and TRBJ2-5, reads EAGVAQSPRYKIIEKRQSVAFWCNPISGHATLYWYQQILGQGPKLLIQFQNNGVVDDSQLPKDRFSAERLKGVDSTLKIQPAKLEDSAVYLCASSKNTRMETQYFGPGTRLLVL.

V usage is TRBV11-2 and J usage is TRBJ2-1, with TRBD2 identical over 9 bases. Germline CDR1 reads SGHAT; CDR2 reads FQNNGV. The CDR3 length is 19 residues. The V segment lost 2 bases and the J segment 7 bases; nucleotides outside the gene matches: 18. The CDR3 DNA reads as TGTGCCAGCAGCTTACCACCCGGGACTAGCATCGGGGGAAGGAATGAGCAGTTCTTC. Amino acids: CASSLPPGTSIGGRNEQFF.

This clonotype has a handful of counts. Written as DNA, the CDR3 is TGTGCCAGCAGCTTAGGTTTTGGACAAGAGACCCAGTACTTC. It codes for CASSLGFGQETQYF. The chain has TRBV7-9 and TRBJ2-5; D not resolved. Per germline, CDR1 SEHNR and CDR2 FQNEAQ (reference sequence). Deletions cut 1 base from V and 2 bases from J, with 8 bases between. The CDR3 loop spans 14 amino acids.

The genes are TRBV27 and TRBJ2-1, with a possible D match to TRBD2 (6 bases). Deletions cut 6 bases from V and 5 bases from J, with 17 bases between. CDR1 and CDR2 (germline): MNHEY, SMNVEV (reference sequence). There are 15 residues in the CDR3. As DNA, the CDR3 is TGTGCCAGCAGCACTGGGGGACTGAGAGACAATGAGCAGTTCTTC. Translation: CASSTGGLRDNEQFF.

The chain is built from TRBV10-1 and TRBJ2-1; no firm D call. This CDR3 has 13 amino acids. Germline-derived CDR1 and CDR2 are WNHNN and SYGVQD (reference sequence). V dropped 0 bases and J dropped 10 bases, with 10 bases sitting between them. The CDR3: CASSESPGEEQFF. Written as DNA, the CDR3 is TGCGCCAGCAGTGAGTCCCCTGGGGAAGAGCAGTTCTTC.

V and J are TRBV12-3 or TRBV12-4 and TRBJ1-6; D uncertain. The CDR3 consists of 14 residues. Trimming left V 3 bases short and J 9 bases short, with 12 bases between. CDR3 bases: TGTGCCAGCAGTTTTAGAGCTGCGAGTTCACCCCTCCACTTT. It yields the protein CASSFRAASSPLHF.

The CDR3 sequence: CASSIDQVADTQYF. CDR3 in DNA: TGTGCCAGTAGTATAGATCAGGTCGCAGATACGCAGTATTTT. The chain has TRBV19 and TRBJ2-3, with unresolved D. V was clipped by 0 bases and J by 4 bases, with 8 bases between them. There are 14 residues in the CDR3. Per germline, CDR1 LNHDA and CDR2 SQIVND (reference sequence).

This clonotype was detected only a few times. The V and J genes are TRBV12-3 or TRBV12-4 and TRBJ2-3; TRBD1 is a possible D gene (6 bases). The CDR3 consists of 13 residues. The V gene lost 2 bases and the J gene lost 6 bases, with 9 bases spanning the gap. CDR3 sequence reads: CASSLSGVDTQYF. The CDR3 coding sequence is TGTGCCAGCAGTTTATCAGGGGTGGATACGCAGTATTTT.

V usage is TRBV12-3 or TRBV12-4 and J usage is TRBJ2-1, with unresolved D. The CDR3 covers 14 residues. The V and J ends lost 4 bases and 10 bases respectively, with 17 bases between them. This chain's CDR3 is CASSSPPGRNEQFF. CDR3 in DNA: TGTGCCAGCAGTTCCCCCCCTGGACGGAACGAGCAGTTCTTC.

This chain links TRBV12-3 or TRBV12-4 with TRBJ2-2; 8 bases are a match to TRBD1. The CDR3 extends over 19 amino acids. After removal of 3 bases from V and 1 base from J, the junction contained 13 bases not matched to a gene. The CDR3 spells CASSLFSLGQGGNTGELFF. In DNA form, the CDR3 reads TGTGCCAGCAGTTTGTTCTCATTAGGACAGGGCGGGAACACCGGGGAGCTGTTTTTT.

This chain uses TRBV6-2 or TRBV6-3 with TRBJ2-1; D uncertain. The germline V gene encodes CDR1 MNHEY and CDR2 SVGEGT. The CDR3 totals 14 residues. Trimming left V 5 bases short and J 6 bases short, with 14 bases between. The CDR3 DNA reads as TGTGCCAGCAGTGTTTCCGCCCAGCCCAATGAGCAGTTCTTC. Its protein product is CASSVSAQPNEQFF.

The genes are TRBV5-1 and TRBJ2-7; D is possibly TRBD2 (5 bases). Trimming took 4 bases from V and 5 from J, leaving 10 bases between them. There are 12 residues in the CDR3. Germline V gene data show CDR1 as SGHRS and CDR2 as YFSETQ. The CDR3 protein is CASSLGENEQYF. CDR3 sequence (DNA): TGCGCCAGCAGCCTCGGGGAGAACGAGCAGTACTTC.

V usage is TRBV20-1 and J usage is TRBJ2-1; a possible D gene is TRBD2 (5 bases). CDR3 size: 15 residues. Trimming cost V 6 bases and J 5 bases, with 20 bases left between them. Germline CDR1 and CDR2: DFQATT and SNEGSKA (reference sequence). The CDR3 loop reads CSAHGHSAADNEQFF. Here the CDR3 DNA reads TGCAGTGCGCATGGCCATAGCGCTGCGGACAATGAGCAGTTCTTC.

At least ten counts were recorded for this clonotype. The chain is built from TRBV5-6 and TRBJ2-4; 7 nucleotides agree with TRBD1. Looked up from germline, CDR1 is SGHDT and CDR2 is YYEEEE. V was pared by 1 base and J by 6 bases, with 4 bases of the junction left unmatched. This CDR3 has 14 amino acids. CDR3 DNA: TGTGCCAGCAGCTTGAGGGGGCTGGGAAACATTCAGTACTTC. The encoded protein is CASSLRGLGNIQYF.

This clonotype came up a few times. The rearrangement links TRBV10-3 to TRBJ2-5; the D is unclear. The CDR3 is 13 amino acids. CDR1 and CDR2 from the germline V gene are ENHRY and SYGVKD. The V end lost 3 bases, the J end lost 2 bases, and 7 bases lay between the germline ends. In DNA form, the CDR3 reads TGTGCCATCAGTGAAGGCCCGCAAGAGACCCAGTACTTC. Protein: CAISEGPQETQYF.

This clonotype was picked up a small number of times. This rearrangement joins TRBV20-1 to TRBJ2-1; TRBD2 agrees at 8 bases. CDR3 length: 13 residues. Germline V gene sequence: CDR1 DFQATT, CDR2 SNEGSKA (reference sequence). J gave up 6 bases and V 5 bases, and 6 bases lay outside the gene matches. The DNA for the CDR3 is TGCAGTGCTCTCGGGAGGGGCCTCAATGAGCAGTTCTTC. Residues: CSALGRGLNEQFF.

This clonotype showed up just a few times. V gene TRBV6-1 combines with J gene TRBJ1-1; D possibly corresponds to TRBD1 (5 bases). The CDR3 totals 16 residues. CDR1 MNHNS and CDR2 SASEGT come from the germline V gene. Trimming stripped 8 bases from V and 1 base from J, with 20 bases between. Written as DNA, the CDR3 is TGTGCCAGCGGGGGTTCCCGAGGCAGCAGGAACACTGAAGCTTTCTTT. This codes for CASGGSRGSRNTEAFF.

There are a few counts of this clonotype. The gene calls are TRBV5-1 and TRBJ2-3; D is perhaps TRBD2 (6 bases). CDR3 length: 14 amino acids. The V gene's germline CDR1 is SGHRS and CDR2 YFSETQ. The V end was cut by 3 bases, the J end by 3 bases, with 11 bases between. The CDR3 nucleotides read TGCGCCAGCAGCTCCTACCGGGAGACAGATACGCAGTATTTT. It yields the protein CASSSYRETDTQYF.

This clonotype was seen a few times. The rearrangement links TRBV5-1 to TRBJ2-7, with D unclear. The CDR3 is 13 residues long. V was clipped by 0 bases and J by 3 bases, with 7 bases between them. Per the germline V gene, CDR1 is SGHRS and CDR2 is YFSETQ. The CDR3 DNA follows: TGCGCCAGCAGCTTGGCCATTTTCTACGAGCAGTACTTC. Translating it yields CASSLAIFYEQYF.

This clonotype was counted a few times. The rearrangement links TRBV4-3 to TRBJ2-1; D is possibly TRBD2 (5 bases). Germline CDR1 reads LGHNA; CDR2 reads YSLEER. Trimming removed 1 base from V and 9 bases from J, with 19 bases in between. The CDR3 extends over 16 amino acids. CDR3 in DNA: TGCGCCAGCAGCCAAGTCTTGCGACGGGATTTGAGTGAGCAGTTCTTC. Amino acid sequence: CASSQVLRRDLSEQFF.